The entry below describes one T cell receptor beta chain. What it binds is unknown. The entry originates in a study of yellow fever vaccine responses in identical twins. TCRdb reprocessed the RT-PCR reads with MiXCR, giving one entry per CDR3 protein. In the table there are about 18,000 distinct CDR3 sequences, approximately 60% of which are singletons. Germline CDR1 and CDR2: SGHKS and YYEKEE (reference sequence). Trimming left V 1 base short and J 4 bases short, with 14 bases between. CDR3 size: 15 residues. Study observations and caveats: On the reported evidence, twins' vaccine T cell responses seemed partly convergent and partly personalized.

Material: T cells from blood (PBMCs), unsorted or a sorted subset (not recorded which), obtained before or after yellow fever vaccination (not recorded which). V is TRBV5-5 and J is TRBJ1-1; the D gene is possibly TRBD1 (5 bases). The receptor was derived from a woman aged 18-29 years who received the yellow fever vaccine. In DNA, the CDR3 is TGTGCCAGCAGCTTGTTTGGGCAGGGCGGCACTGAAGCTTTCTTT. It yields the protein CASSLFGQGGTEAFF.